Listed below are T cell receptor beta chains from one sample, sequenced in a study of shared clonotypes between healthy human individuals. TCRdb's copy holds only in-frame clones and misses some; the assay was immunoSEQ multiplex PCR. The table includes about 2 million clones, roughly 95% detected once. The source material was naive CD8+ T cells sorted from blood. All receptors derive from a man aged 18-30 years in good health. Both conserved end residues are part of each CDR3. Clone sizes are given selectively: once, few, many, or a class where the clone is expanded.

clone_size,j_call,cdr3_length,v_call,cdr3_aa
-,TRBJ2-2,16,TRBV4-3,CASSQDSGSRFGELFF
once,TRBJ2-3,15,TRBV6-1,CASSEFWGGTDTQYF
-,TRBJ2-1,13,TRBV27,CASSFQDYNEQFF
-,TRBJ2-1,15,TRBV5-6,CASSLGLTAHNEQFF
-,TRBJ2-1,16,TRBV27,CASSYGGLAGLNEQFF
-,TRBJ2-7,13,TRBV28,CASSPGQGYEQYF
-,TRBJ2-7,15,TRBV6-1,CASSDRDRGVDEQYF
-,TRBJ2-1,14,TRBV11-2,CASSSDSSYNEQFF
-,TRBJ2-2,15,TRBV9,CASSVTEGNRGELFF
-,TRBJ2-7,14,TRBV19,CASSVTQENYEQYF
-,TRBJ1-5,14,TRBV27,CASSLRDGNQPQHF
once,TRBJ2-3,17,TRBV28,CASSLPLAGDLGDTQYF
-,TRBJ2-7,14,TRBV28,CASRRGLYSYEQYF
-,TRBJ2-1,12,TRBV5-6,CASSHGDNEQFF
once,TRBJ2-1,16,TRBV7-8,CASSLGTPLVYNEQFF
-,TRBJ1-3,14,TRBV7-8,CASSFRASGDTIYF
-,TRBJ2-1,15,TRBV6-1,CASSDLAGGQNEQFF
-,TRBJ2-2,14,TRBV30,CAWSEPAFTGELFF
-,TRBJ2-1,17,TRBV9,CASSVVSGGSSYNEQFF
-,TRBJ1-5,15,TRBV6-5,CASREWADSNQPQHF
-,TRBJ1-1,11,TRBV25-1,CASSIGIEAFF
-,TRBJ1-1,13,TRBV6-6,CASSYSEVTEAFF
once,TRBJ2-7,15,TRBV6-5,CASSYQAGGSYEQYF
-,TRBJ1-1,16,TRBV7-9,CASSTGGFFRNTEAFF
once,TRBJ2-1,14,TRBV27,CASSLGPRGGAQFF
-,TRBJ2-3,15,TRBV6-1,CAGEGGAAEVDTQYF
-,TRBJ1-3,16,TRBV4-1,CASSANPVSSGNTIYF
-,TRBJ2-7,14,TRBV19,CASSSAQGPYEQYF